The 30 T cell receptor beta chains below come from one sample, sequenced in a study of T cell clonality in common variable immunodeficiency. The table came from immunoSEQ multiplex PCR; TCRdb's copy has only in-frame clones and leaves some out. Singletons are absent from the sample, which has roughly 79,000 clones. Sequencing used peripheral blood mononuclear cells. Receptor source: a person aged 18-70 years in good health.

This clone was detected many times. The read ends 3 residues early relative to the CDR3; the germline J gene fills the gap. The chain has TRBV3-1 (or the pseudogene TRBV3-2) and TRBJ2-1; 9 bases map to TRBD2. The CDR3 covers 16 residues. Germline CDR1 LGHDT, CDR2 YNNKEL (reference sequence). The trim removed 0 bases at V and 5 bases at J, leaving 5 bases unmatched. CDR3 in amino acids: CASSQEELAGNNEQFF. The part of the CDR3 DNA that was read is TGTGCCAGCAGCCAAGAGGAGCTAGCGGGGAACAATGAG.

This clone was recorded at least ten times. Read data end 3 residues before the CDR3 end; the end is taken from the germline J gene. The genes are TRBV20-1 and TRBJ2-7, with 12 nucleotides matching TRBD2. The CDR3 is made up of 13 amino acids. Looked up from germline, CDR1 is DFQATT and CDR2 is SNEGSKA (reference sequence). With 5 bases clipped from V and 6 bases from J, the junction kept 5 bases outside the gene matches. CDR3 DNA, as far as it was read: TGCAGTGCTGACCGACTAGCGGGAGTCGAG. The encoded protein is CSADRLAGVE. The complete CDR3 reads CSADRLAGVEQYF.

This clone was seen a few times. The read finishes 3 residues shy of the CDR3 end, and the germline J gene is used to complete it. The chain carries TRBV2 and TRBJ1-5; D may be TRBD1 (5 bases). In germline, CDR1 is SNHLY, CDR2 FYNNEI. The CDR3 has 15 residues. Trimming removed 5 bases at V and 0 bases at J, with 11 bases between. The CDR3 loop is CASSTGEYSNQPQHF. The sequenced CDR3 bases are TGTGCCAGCAGTACAGGAGAATATAGCAATCAGCCC.

This clone was recorded at least ten times. The read ends 3 residues before the CDR3 terminus; that terminus is restored from the germline J gene. The J gene is TRBJ2-7, the V gene TRBV6-2 or TRBV6-3; D gene unclear. V was pared by 6 bases and J by 3 bases, with 6 bases between. This CDR3 contains 11 residues. Germline loops: CDR1 MNHEY, CDR2 SVGEGT. CDR3 sequence reads: CASSPYYEQYF. CDR3 DNA, as far as it was read: TGTGCCAGCAGCCCCTACTACGAG.

This clone has at least ten counts. The read comes to an end 3 residues before the CDR3 does, leaving the germline J gene to fill in the end. This chain links TRBV6-2 or TRBV6-3 with TRBJ2-7; no firm D call. The CDR3 consists of 15 residues. V was cut by 2 bases and J by 0 bases, with 11 bases left in between. Germline CDR1 reads MNHEY; CDR2 reads SVGEGT. CDR3 loop: CASSYNARVSYEQYF. Partial CDR3 DNA: TGTGCCAGCAGTTACAACGCTCGGGTCTCCTACGAG.

This clone was recorded at least ten times. The read ends 3 residues early relative to the CDR3; the germline J gene fills the gap. This chain joins TRBV29-1 and TRBJ2-3; 7 nucleotides line up with TRBD1. The CDR3 spans 11 residues. V shed 7 bases and J 5 bases; nucleotides not matched to a gene: 3. The germline V gene has CDR1 SQVTM and CDR2 ANQGSEA. The CDR3 bases that were read are TGCAGCGAGGGGGCGGGAGATACG. Protein: CSEGAGDT. The entire CDR3 protein is CSEGAGDTQYF.

This clone was counted ten times or more. The CDR3 is CASGDRAGEQYF. The CDR3 bases that were read are TGTGCCAGCGGGGACAGGGCCGGCGAG. This sequence joins TRBV6-2 or TRBV6-3 and TRBJ2-7; 9 nucleotides align to TRBD1. The CDR3 end is not reached by the read, which stops 3 residues before it; the germline J gene fills it in. The CDR3 consists of 12 residues. Germline V gene sequence: CDR1 MNHEY, CDR2 SVGEGT. After removal of 8 bases from V and 6 bases from J, the junction contained 5 bases not matched to a gene.

At least ten counts were recorded for this clone. The read ends 3 residues early relative to the CDR3; the germline J gene fills the gap. The chain carries TRBV29-1 and TRBJ2-7, with no clear D. Germline V gene sequence: CDR1 SQVTM, CDR2 ANQGSEA. The CDR3 loop spans 15 amino acids. Trimming removed 0 bases from V and 2 bases from J, with 14 bases in between. The CDR3 bases that were read are TGCAGCGTTGAAGATCAGGTGCCAGGAGCCTACGAG. It is translated as CSVEDQVPGAYE. The whole CDR3 is CSVEDQVPGAYEQYF.

This clone was seen at least ten times. Its ends do not fully match the called genes, so a read error is possible. The read falls 3 residues short of the CDR3 end, and the missing part is taken from the germline J gene. The V call is TRBV5-1, the J call TRBJ2-1, with TRBD2 matching over 11 bases. The V gene's germline CDR1 is SGHRS and CDR2 YFSETQ. This CDR3 comprises 15 residues. The CDR3 here is CASTLRTSGYSEQFF. The sequenced CDR3 bases are TGCGCCAGCACCTTGAGGACTAGCGGGTATAGTGAG.

This clone was detected many times. The junction departs from the called germline gene at one end, perhaps through a read error. The read finishes 3 residues shy of the CDR3 end, and the germline J gene is used to complete it. The chain joins TRBV18 to TRBJ2-7; 11 nucleotides agree with TRBD2. In germline, CDR1 is KGHSH, CDR2 LQKENI. This CDR3 is built from 15 residues. The CDR3 is CKPGLAVHRRYEQYF. CDR3 bases read: TGCAAACCGGGACTAGCGGTTCATCGCCGTTACGAG.

This clone showed up just a few times. The read ends 3 residues before the CDR3 terminus; that terminus is restored from the germline J gene. The V and J genes are TRBV6-2 or TRBV6-3 and TRBJ2-7; D ambiguous. The CDR3 totals 14 residues. Trimming removed 7 bases from V and 3 bases from J, with 16 bases in between. Looked up from germline, CDR1 is MNHEY and CDR2 is SVGEGT. CDR3: CASTTEPYIYEQYF. CDR3 bases read: TGTGCCAGCACAACAGAACCTTATATCTACGAG.

This clone appeared many times. The read gets to within 3 residues of the CDR3 end, and the germline J gene fills in the rest. This chain links TRBV6-2 or TRBV6-3 with TRBJ2-1, with a tentative D call TRBD1 (6 bases). Trimming pared 7 bases from V and 5 bases from J, leaving 18 bases between. Germline loops: CDR1 MNHEY, CDR2 SVGEGT. The CDR3 has 15 residues. The CDR3 is CASTELPTGDNEQFF. The covered CDR3 bases are TGTGCCAGCACCGAACTACCGACAGGAGACAATGAG.

This clone was observed at least ten times. The read is 3 residues too short to cover the CDR3 end, so that end is filled in from the germline J gene. The rearrangement joins TRBV19 to TRBJ2-1, with 13 bases aligning to TRBD2. The CDR3 has 17 amino acids. The V and J ends lost 8 bases and 5 bases, in that order; junction bases with no gene match: 12. The germline V gene encodes CDR1 LNHDA and CDR2 SQIVND (reference sequence). CDR3 region: CASGTGGTSGIHNEQFF. The covered CDR3 bases are TGTGCCAGTGGGACAGGCGGGACTAGCGGGATACACAATGAG.

This clone was recorded many times. The read is 3 residues too short to cover the CDR3 end, so that end is filled in from the germline J gene. The V gene is TRBV28, the J gene TRBJ2-5; 7 bases are shared with TRBD1. CDR3 length equals 13 residues. Per germline, CDR1 MDHEN and CDR2 SYDVKM. V was clipped by 10 bases and J by 5 bases; unmatched bases: 10. This CDR3 reads CATFFDRVETQYF. The sequenced part of the CDR3 DNA is TGTGCCACCTTCTTTGACAGGGTCGAGACC. The whole variable domain, filled in from reference TRBV28 and TRBJ2-5, reads DVKVTQSSRYLVKRTGEKVFLECVQDMDHENMFWYRQDPGLGLRLIYFSYDVKMKEKGDIPEGYSVSREKKERFSLILESASTNQTSMYLCATFFDRVETQYFGPGTRLLVL.

At least ten counts were recorded for this clone. The read terminates 3 residues ahead of where the CDR3 ends, so the germline J gene completes it. The genes are TRBV19 and TRBJ2-1, with D possibly being TRBD2 (6 bases). Between the trimmed V and J ends, which lost 10 bases and 0 bases, there was a span of 16 bases. The germline V gene encodes CDR1 LNHDA and CDR2 SQIVND (reference sequence). The CDR3 runs 15 residues. CDR3 bases read: TGTGCCACCGCGGGGCGGGGCGCCTCCTACAATGAG. It specifies CATAGRGASYNE. The complete CDR3 reads CATAGRGASYNEQFF.

This clone has at least ten counts. Read coverage stops 3 residues before the CDR3 terminus; the germline J gene supplies the remainder. The gene calls are TRBV12-3 or TRBV12-4 and TRBJ1-5, with D possibly matching TRBD1 (6 bases). The CDR3 is 16 residues long. Trimming removed 2 bases from V and 0 bases from J, with 11 bases in between. The part of the CDR3 DNA that was read is TGTGCCAGCAGTTTATCGGACAGAAATAGCAATCAGCCC. It is translated as CASSLSDRNSNQP. The full CDR3 is CASSLSDRNSNQPQHF.

This clone was counted ten times or more. Read coverage stops 3 residues before the CDR3 terminus; the germline J gene supplies the remainder. V and J are TRBV7-2 and TRBJ1-6, with 9 nucleotides matching TRBD1. The trim removed 5 bases at V and 7 bases at J, leaving 6 bases unmatched. This CDR3 has 15 residues. Germline V gives CDR1 SGHTA, CDR2 FQGNSA. The chain's CDR3 is CASSQDRGENSPLHF. CDR3 bases read: TGTGCCAGCAGCCAGGACAGGGGCGAAAATTCACCC.

This clone came up many times. The read terminates 3 residues before the CDR3 end, so the remaining end is supplied by the germline J gene. The rearrangement joins TRBV11-2 to TRBJ1-1, with D unclear. From germline, CDR1 is SGHAT and CDR2 FQNNGV. The CDR3 runs to 12 residues. The CDR3 region is CASSARFGEAFF. The CDR3 bases that were read are TGTGCCAGCAGCGCCCGTTTTGGCGAA.

This clone was detected many times. Sequencing ends 3 residues short of the CDR3 end; the germline J gene provides the rest. V usage is TRBV20-1 and J usage is TRBJ2-3; possibly TRBD2 for D (6 bases). Trimming took 2 bases from V and 2 from J, leaving 8 bases between them. CDR1 is DFQATT and CDR2 is SNEGSKA in the germline V gene (reference sequence). The CDR3 has 13 amino acids. The CDR3: CSARRDSTDTQYF. CDR3 DNA (partial): TGCAGTGCTAGAAGGGACTCCACAGATACG.

This clone was recorded many times. Read data end 3 residues before the CDR3 end; the end is taken from the germline J gene. The chain carries TRBV19 and TRBJ2-5, with TRBD2 matching over 12 bases. With 3 bases clipped from V and 5 bases from J, the junction kept 10 bases outside the gene matches. CDR3 length: 17 amino acids. In germline, CDR1 is LNHDA, CDR2 SQIVND (reference sequence). The CDR3 region is CASSIYASGRAGETQYF. The part of the CDR3 DNA that was read is TGTGCCAGTAGTATTTACGCTAGCGGGAGGGCCGGGGAGACC.

This clone was found many times. The read stops 3 residues short of the end of the CDR3; the missing end is completed from the germline J gene. This chain links TRBV19 with TRBJ2-3, with 14 positions matching TRBD2. The CDR3 loop spans 16 amino acids. Germline-derived CDR1 and CDR2 are LNHDA and SQIVND (reference sequence). The V and J ends lost 7 bases and 8 bases, in that order; junction bases with no gene match: 11. CDR3: CASNLGLAGGHATQYF. The DNA read from the CDR3 is TGTGCCAGTAATCTTGGACTAGCGGGAGGTCATGCTACG.

This clone has at least ten counts. The read ends 3 residues early relative to the CDR3; the germline J gene fills the gap. V gene TRBV29-1 combines with J gene TRBJ2-7, with D possibly TRBD2 on 7 matching bases. V lost 7 bases and J 3 bases, leaving 10 bases between the germline ends. Germline CDR1 is SQVTM and CDR2 is ANQGSEA. CDR3 length equals 11 residues. CDR3: CSAGGGYEQYF. The sequenced CDR3 bases are TGCAGCGCGGGGGGCGGCTACGAG.

This clone rates as medium-sized. The missing CDR3 end, 3 residues past where the read stops, is filled in from the germline J gene. The gene calls are TRBV27 and TRBJ1-4; 8 bases are a match to TRBD1. The CDR3 sequence is 21 residues long. Germline V lookup: CDR1 MNHEY, CDR2 SMNVEV (reference sequence). V lost 0 bases and J lost 2; bases outside the gene matches: 17. This CDR3 is CASSLSFGQGGLQGTNEKLFF. CDR3 bases read: TGTGCCAGCAGTTTATCATTCGGACAGGGAGGACTGCAAGGGACTAATGAAAAA.

This clone showed up many times. Coverage ceases 3 residues before the CDR3 finishes, and the germline J gene fills in the end. The chain uses TRBV9 and TRBJ1-1; TRBD1 matches at 7 bases. V trimming: 2 bases; J trimming: 4 bases; junction bases outside the gene matches: 2. Germline V gene data show CDR1 as SGDLS and CDR2 as YYNGEE. The CDR3 totals 13 residues. The CDR3 loop reads CASSVDRATEAFF. CDR3 bases read: TGTGCCAGCAGCGTTGACAGGGCCACTGAA.

The table lists this clone with many counts. The read stops 3 residues short of the end of the CDR3; the missing end is completed from the germline J gene. The chain couples TRBV28 to TRBJ2-5, with 7 bases that match TRBD2. This CDR3 is built from 14 residues. Per germline, CDR1 MDHEN and CDR2 SYDVKM. The ends lost 6 bases at V and 2 bases at J; junction bases unmatched: 6. Incomplete CDR3 DNA: TGTGCCAGCAGGTCCGGGACTACACAAGAGACC. Encoded protein: CASRSGTTQET. The full CDR3 is CASRSGTTQETQYF.

This clone came up many times. CDR3 in amino acids: CASSLDPGRETQYF. The covered CDR3 bases are TGTGCCAGCAGCTTAGATCCAGGGCGGGAGACC. The chain joins TRBV7-9 to TRBJ2-5; a possible D gene is TRBD1 (5 bases). The CDR3 goes on 3 residues after the read ends, and that part is filled in from the germline J gene. The CDR3 totals 14 residues. CDR1 and CDR2 (germline): SEHNR, FQNEAQ (reference sequence). Trimming cost V 1 base and J 5 bases, with 11 bases left between them. The full variable domain, rest sourced from reference TRBV7-9 and TRBJ2-5, is DTGVSQNPRHKITKRGQNVTFRCDPISEHNRLYWYRQTLGQGPEFLTYFQNEAQLEKSRLLSDRFSAERPKGSFSTLEIQRTEQGDSAMYLCASSLDPGRETQYFGPGTRLLVL.

This clone was picked up many times. The sequence runs out 3 residues before the end of the CDR3; the remainder is reconstructed from the germline J gene. The chain has TRBV7-8 and TRBJ2-7; 8 nucleotides align to TRBD1. CDR1 and CDR2 (germline): SGHVS, FQNEAQ. The trim removed 1 base at V and 0 bases at J, leaving 8 bases unmatched. The CDR3 has 17 amino acids. The CDR3 region is CASSLGLGQANSYEQYF. The CDR3 DNA, read in part, is TGTGCCAGCAGCTTAGGTTTGGGACAGGCCAACTCCTACGAG.

This clone was recorded at least ten times. The sequenced fragment ends 3 residues before the CDR3 boundary, so the rest is inferred from the germline J gene. The sample contains more than one DNA sequence encoding this CDR3. V and J are TRBV7-3 and TRBJ2-3; D unclear. V gave up 3 bases and J gave up 0 bases, with 7 bases separating them. CDR3 length equals 14 residues. Germline values: CDR1 SGHTA, CDR2 FQGTGA. CDR3 bases read: TGTGCCAGCAGCTTTAGTGGTAGCACAGATACG. It codes for CASSFSGSTDT. The whole CDR3 reads CASSFSGSTDTQYF.

At least ten counts were recorded for this clone. From the germline J gene comes the end of the CDR3, since the read stops 3 residues before it. The chain links TRBV7-6 to TRBJ2-7; 9 nucleotides match TRBD2. J gave up 2 bases and V 3 bases, and 11 bases lay outside the gene matches. The CDR3 is made up of 17 amino acids. Germline loops: CDR1 SGHVS, CDR2 FNYEAQ. The covered CDR3 bases are TGTGCCAGCAGCTTTGCCCCTAGCGGGATCGAACCCTACGAG. Protein: CASSFAPSGIEPYE. The whole CDR3 region reads CASSFAPSGIEPYEQYF.

There are many counts of this clone. The read ends 3 residues early relative to the CDR3; the germline J gene fills the gap. The chain combines TRBV20-1 with TRBJ2-4, with D tentatively TRBD1 (6 bases). From germline, CDR1 is DFQATT and CDR2 SNEGSKA (reference sequence). Trimming removed 0 bases at V and 3 bases at J, with 12 bases between. The CDR3 is made up of 15 amino acids. The CDR3 region is CSARDRQTGKNIQYF. CDR3 DNA, as far as it was read: TGCAGTGCTAGAGATCGACAGACAGGCAAAAACATT.